These T cell receptor beta chains were read from a single sample in a study of regulatory T cells in long-lasting Graves disease. MiXCR, applied by TCRdb to the multiplex PCR reads, yields one record per CDR3 protein. The sample consists of hundreds of thousands of distinct CDR3 sequences, 15% to 20% of them appearing once. In addition, the sample was reused for a study of T cells in Graves' hyperthyroidism and ophthalmopathy.

The sample consisted of peripheral blood mononuclear cells (PBMCs), taken at new diagnosis, from a patient treated with antithyroid drugs. Receptors were obtained from a young man with Graves disease. CDR3s include the opening cysteine and the closing phenylalanine or tryptophan. The D gene is left open where the match is weak. Size is stated for part of the rows, as once, few or many counts, or as a class when the clone is expanded.

CDR3 DNA | CDR3 protein | V gene | clone size | D gene | J gene
TGTGCCAGCAGCCCCAGGGCCGGGGTCGGTGGGGCCAACGTCCTGACTTTC | CASSPRAGVGGANVLTF | TRBV7-9 | NA | NA | TRBJ2-6
TGTGCCAGTAGTATAGATGAGGAAGCCTATGGCTACACCTTC | CASSIDEEAYGYTF | TRBV19 | few | NA | TRBJ1-2
TGTGCCAGCAGCCACCTGCACGAAAACACCATATATTTT | CASSHLHENTIYF | TRBV3-1 | NA | NA | TRBJ1-3
TGTGCCAGCTCACCACCCCTCGGAACGATCCGAGAGACCCAGTACTTC | CASSPPLGTIRETQYF | TRBV18 | many | NA | TRBJ2-5
TGTGCCTGGAACGTAGGGAATAGCAATCAGCCCCAGCATTTT | CAWNVGNSNQPQHF | TRBV30 | many | NA | TRBJ1-5
TGTGCCAGCAGCTTATATGGAAGCACCGGGGAGCTGTTTTTT | CASSLYGSTGELFF | TRBV7-9 | few | NA | TRBJ2-2
TGCGCCAGCAGCCAAGGGACACTAGCGGGAGATCAGTACGAGCAGTACTTC | CASSQGTLAGDQYEQYF | TRBV4-1 | NA | TRBD2 | TRBJ2-7
TGTGCCAGCAGCTATAAAGCGGGGAGCTCCTACGAGCAGTACTTC | CASSYKAGSSYEQYF | TRBV5-4 | few | TRBD2 | TRBJ2-7
TGTGCCAGCAGTTCGCCGGGACTAGCGGGAGGTCCTTACAATGAGCAGTTCTTC | CASSSPGLAGGPYNEQFF | TRBV28 | many | TRBD2 | TRBJ2-1
TGTGCCCCCGGGTATGAGCAGTTCTTC | CAPGYEQFF | TRBV6-1 | few | NA | TRBJ2-1
TGTGCCAGCAGCTTAGGCCCCGGGACTAGCTACAATGAGCAGTTCTTC | CASSLGPGTSYNEQFF | TRBV11-2 | many | TRBD2 | TRBJ2-1
TGTGCCAGCAGCGTAGTTCACGGCGGAGGGGCCACAGATACGCAGTATTTT | CASSVVHGGGATDTQYF | TRBV9 | NA | NA | TRBJ2-3
TGTGCCAGCAGCCGCCGTGACAGGGGGGCACGGGAGACCCAGTACTTC | CASSRRDRGARETQYF | TRBV7-2 | many | TRBD1 | TRBJ2-5
TGTGCCAGCAGTTACGACGGGACAACTGGAAACACCATATATTTT | CASSYDGTTGNTIYF | TRBV6-5 | many | NA | TRBJ1-3
TGTGCCAGTGTATCCTGGGGTATTGACTATGGCTACACCTTC | CASVSWGIDYGYTF | TRBV19 | NA | NA | TRBJ1-2
TGTGCCAGCAGTACCCGACAGGGGGCTATTGGCTACACCTTC | CASSTRQGAIGYTF | TRBV27 | NA | TRBD1 | TRBJ1-2
TGTGCCAGCAGTTACTCGATTGGCCGAATTCTCAAGCAGTACTTC | CASSYSIGRILKQYF | TRBV6-5 | few | NA | TRBJ2-7
TGTGCCAGCAGTTCTGCCGACAGGATCAATCAGCCCCAGCATTTT | CASSSADRINQPQHF | TRBV12-3/TRBV12-4 | many | NA | TRBJ1-5
TGTGCCACCAGCCTGGAGGGTTGGGGCTACACCTTC | CATSLEGWGYTF | TRBV24-1 | NA | NA | TRBJ1-2
TGTGCCAGCAGTTTGCGGTCGACTAACTATGGCTACACCTTC | CASSLRSTNYGYTF | TRBV12-3/TRBV12-4 | many | NA | TRBJ1-2
TGTGCCAGCAGCGCAGGGATCGAGCAGTACTTC | CASSAGIEQYF | TRBV3-1 | NA | NA | TRBJ2-7
TGTGCCAGCTCACCCCCTGAAAACACAGATACGCAGTATTTT | CASSPPENTDTQYF | TRBV18 | many | NA | TRBJ2-3
TGCAGTGCTAGAGATCCCTCAGCGGGAGGGATTTACGAGCAGTACTTC | CSARDPSAGGIYEQYF | TRBV20-1 | NA | TRBD2 | TRBJ2-7
TGTGCCAGCAGTTTACGACGGAACTATGGCTACACCTTC | CASSLRRNYGYTF | TRBV12-3/TRBV12-4 | many | NA | TRBJ1-2
TGCAGTGCTACCGGACTAGCGGGACTATCTAACCAAGAGACCCAGTACTTC | CSATGLAGLSNQETQYF | TRBV20-1 | many | TRBD2 | TRBJ2-5
TGTGCCAGCAGCGAACAGAACTATGGCTACACCTTC | CASSEQNYGYTF | TRBV2 | NA | NA | TRBJ1-2
TGCGCCAGCAGTGACGTCGGAAGGGCCTTAAGAGATACGCAGTATTTT | CASSDVGRALRDTQYF | TRBV10-2 | many | NA | TRBJ2-3
TGTGCCAGCAGTGAGAACCCACGAGAGACCCAGTACTTC | CASSENPRETQYF | TRBV2 | many | NA | TRBJ2-5
TGTGCCAGTAGCACTAGGACTAGCGTTCACAATGAGCAGTTCTTC | CASSTRTSVHNEQFF | TRBV27 | few | TRBD2 | TRBJ2-1
TGTGCCATCAGTGAGTCCCGGGATCCCTATGGCTACACCTTC | CAISESRDPYGYTF | TRBV10-3 | many | NA | TRBJ1-2
TGTGCCAGCAGTGAATCAAGGTCGGCGGGTGAAGCTTTCTTT | CASSESRSAGEAFF | TRBV6-1 | few | NA | TRBJ1-1
TGCAGTGCCGCGGGACAGGACCTCTACGAGCAGTACTTC | CSAAGQDLYEQYF | TRBV20-1 | NA | TRBD1 | TRBJ2-7
TGTGCCAGTAGTATTTGGGGTAGCGGAAGCACAGATACGCAGTATTTT | CASSIWGSGSTDTQYF | TRBV19 | NA | NA | TRBJ2-3
TGTGCCAGCATGAGACTGACCGGGACGGACAAAACTAACTATGGCTACACCTTC | CASMRLTGTDKTNYGYTF | TRBV6-1 | many | NA | TRBJ1-2
TGCGCCAGCAGCTTGGCCTCAGATACGCAGTATTTT | CASSLASDTQYF | TRBV5-1 | many | NA | TRBJ2-3
TGCAGTGCCTTGTGGGGGGCTGGAACAGATACGCAGTATTTT | CSALWGAGTDTQYF | TRBV20-1 | NA | NA | TRBJ2-3
TGTGCCTGGAGTGTAGGGGGAACCGAGACCCAGTACTTC | CAWSVGGTETQYF | TRBV30 | many | NA | TRBJ2-5
TGTGCCAGCAGAACTAGCGGGAGGGCCGGGGATACGCAGTATTTT | CASRTSGRAGDTQYF | TRBV12-3/TRBV12-4 | many | TRBD2 | TRBJ2-3
TGCAGTGCTAGAGAGGGAGGATCCGCAGATACGCAGTATTTT | CSAREGGSADTQYF | TRBV20-1 | many | NA | TRBJ2-3
TGTGCCAGCAGCTTACAGGCCAGGGGGCCGGCCCAGTACTTC | CASSLQARGPAQYF | TRBV11-2 | many | TRBD1 | TRBJ2-5
TGCAGCGTCATGGACAGTCACTCCTACGAGCAGTACTTC | CSVMDSHSYEQYF | TRBV29-1 | NA | NA | TRBJ2-7
TGTGCCAGTAGTATAGCTGTAAAAACCTACGAGCAGTACTTC | CASSIAVKTYEQYF | TRBV19 | NA | NA | TRBJ2-7
TGTGCCTGGAGTCCAACCTCCGGGACAGGGGGCTATAGAAATATCTACGAGCAGTACTTC | CAWSPTSGTGGYRNIYEQYF | TRBV30 | few | TRBD1 | TRBJ2-7
TGTGCCAGTAAAAGAGGGGGTTATGACACCGGGGAGCTGTTTTTT | CASKRGGYDTGELFF | TRBV19 | many | NA | TRBJ2-2
TGTGCCTGGAGCTGGCGGGAGTGGCTCACCGGGGAGCTGTTTTTT | CAWSWREWLTGELFF | TRBV30 | few | TRBD2 | TRBJ2-2